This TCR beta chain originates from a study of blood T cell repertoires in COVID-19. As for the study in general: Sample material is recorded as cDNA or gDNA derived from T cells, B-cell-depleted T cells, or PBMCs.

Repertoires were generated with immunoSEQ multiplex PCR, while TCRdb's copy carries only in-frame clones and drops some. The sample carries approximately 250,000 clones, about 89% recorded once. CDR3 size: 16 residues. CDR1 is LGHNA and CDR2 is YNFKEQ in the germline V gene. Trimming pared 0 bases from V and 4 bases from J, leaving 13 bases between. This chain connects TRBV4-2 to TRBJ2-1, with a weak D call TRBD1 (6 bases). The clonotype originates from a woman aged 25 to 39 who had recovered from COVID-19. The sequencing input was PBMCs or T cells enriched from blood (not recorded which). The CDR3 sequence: CASSQENQGWYNEQFF. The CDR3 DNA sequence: TGTGCCAGCAGCCAAGAGAACCAGGGGTGGTACAATGAGCAGTTCTTC.